One sample yielded the 28 T cell receptor beta chains listed below, sequenced in a study of blood T cell repertoires in COVID-19. Clones were sequenced by immunoSEQ multiplex PCR, and TCRdb holds only the in-frame ones, with some missing. The table lists about 190,000 clones, roughly 83% of them singletons. The sample comprised PBMCs or T cells enriched from blood (not recorded which). These TCRs come from a young woman who had recovered from COVID-19.

This clone appeared a single time. The J gene is TRBJ1-5, the V gene TRBV5-1; TRBD1 matches at 11 bases. This CDR3 has 15 residues. Germline V gives CDR1 SGHRS, CDR2 YFSETQ. The V and J ends lost 1 base and 10 bases, in that order; junction bases with no gene match: 7. CDR3 coding DNA: TGCGCCAGCAGCTTGACTCCGGGACAGGGGGGACCCCAGCATTTT. Translated: CASSLTPGQGGPQHF.

The V and J genes are TRBV28 and TRBJ2-7, with a tentative D call TRBD1 (6 bases). V was trimmed by 4 bases and J by 3 bases, leaving 22 bases between them. This CDR3 is built from 17 residues. Germline lookup yields CDR1 MDHEN and CDR2 SYDVKM. The CDR3 coding sequence is TGTGCCAGCAGTTCACCCCAACCCGGCTACAGGGTCTACGAGCAGTACGTC. This gives the protein CASSSPQPGYRVYEQYV.

This clone showed up just once. J is TRBJ1-2 and V is TRBV2; D perhaps matches TRBD1 (6 bases). Per germline, CDR1 SNHLY and CDR2 FYNNEI. V gave up 8 bases and J gave up 4 bases, with 17 bases separating them. CDR3 length: 14 amino acids. Here the CDR3 reads CASGTLFGRYGYTF. The CDR3 DNA is TGTGCCAGCGGGACATTGTTTGGGCGCTATGGCTACACCTTC.

CDR3 nucleotide sequence: TGCAGCGTTCGGGGGGGCCCGTCCTATGAGCAGTTCTTC. This translates into CSVRGGPSYEQFF. The chain employs TRBV29-1 and TRBJ2-1; 8 bases are shared with TRBD2. The ends lost 5 bases at V and 8 bases at J; junction bases unmatched: 8. The CDR3 has 13 amino acids. Germline V CDR1 and CDR2: SQVTM, ANQGSEA.

The chain combines TRBV14 with TRBJ2-6, with D maybe TRBD1 (5 bases). Germline CDR1 and CDR2: SGHDN and FVKESK. The CDR3 sequence is 16 residues long. The germline V and J ends were trimmed by 1 base and 4 bases, with 11 bases remaining between them. The CDR3 nucleotides are TGTGCCAGCAGCCAAGGCCAGGGTTCGGGGGCCAACGTCCTGACTTTC. Translation gives CASSQGQGSGANVLTF.

The chain links TRBV19 to TRBJ2-7, with 10 bases aligning to TRBD2. The CDR3 runs 14 residues. Germline values: CDR1 LNHDA, CDR2 SQIVND (reference sequence). V trimming: 9 bases; J trimming: 3 bases; junction bases outside the gene matches: 8. CDR3 coding DNA: TGTGCCAGCCGAGGACTAGCGGCGAACTACGAGCAGTACTTC. The encoded protein is CASRGLAANYEQYF. Combining the CDR3 with reference TRBV19 and TRBJ2-7 gives the whole variable domain DGGITQSPKYLFRKEGQNVTLSCEQNLNHDAMYWYRQDPGQGLRLIYYSQIVNDFQKGDIAEGYSVSREKKESFPLTVTSAQKNPTAFYLCASRGLAANYEQYFGPGTRLTVT.

The chain has TRBV5-1 and TRBJ2-1, with 13 bases identical to TRBD2. The CDR3 sequence is 15 residues long. V trimming: 2 bases; J trimming: 6 bases; junction bases outside the gene matches: 2. Germline CDR1 reads SGHRS; CDR2 reads YFSETQ. For the CDR3, the DNA is TGCGCCAGCAGCTTACTAGCGGGAGGGGGCAATGAGCAGTTCTTC. Amino acid sequence: CASSLLAGGGNEQFF.

The CDR3 sequence: CASSVAGAAYEQYV. The CDR3, as DNA: TGTGCCAGCAGTGTAGCTGGGGCCGCCTACGAGCAGTACGTC. This sequence joins TRBV2 and TRBJ2-7, with a possible D match to TRBD1 (5 bases). The CDR3 is 14 amino acids. Trimming stripped 4 bases from V and 2 bases from J, with 12 bases between. Germline values: CDR1 SNHLY, CDR2 FYNNEI.

The rearrangement uses TRBV6-6 and TRBJ2-2, with D hard to call. CDR3 size: 14 residues. Between the trimmed V and J ends, which lost 7 bases and 6 bases, there was a span of 15 bases. Germline CDR1 is MNHNY and CDR2 is SVGAGI (reference sequence). CDR3 nucleotides: TGTGCCAGCAAAGCTCGTCACTCGCCCGGGGAGCTGTTTTTT. Protein product: CASKARHSPGELFF.

This clone has just a few counts. The chain uses TRBV19 and TRBJ2-5, with D uncertain. V was trimmed by 5 bases and J by 0 bases, leaving 10 bases between them. The CDR3 spans 14 residues. Germline CDR1 reads LNHDA; CDR2 reads SQIVND (reference sequence). The CDR3 nucleotides read TGTGCCAGTAGTTCATACAAGAACCAAGAGACCCAGTACTTC. Amino acid sequence: CASSSYKNQETQYF.

This rearrangement joins TRBV27 to TRBJ2-3; 10 positions match TRBD2. V lost 6 bases and J lost 3; bases outside the gene matches: 9. The CDR3 totals 16 residues. CDR1 is MNHEY and CDR2 is SMNVEV in the germline V gene (reference sequence). This CDR3 reads CASSDRAGGLTDTQYF. The CDR3 DNA reads as TGTGCCAGCAGCGATAGAGCGGGAGGGTTAACAGATACGCAGTATTTT.

The table lists this clone with a count of one. CDR3 protein: CASSIPRASGRRVEQFF. The CDR3 DNA is TGTGCCAGTAGTATCCCTCGGGCTAGCGGGAGACGTGTTGAGCAGTTCTTC. This chain joins TRBV19 and TRBJ2-1; 10 bases are a match to TRBD2. The CDR3 is made up of 17 amino acids. The germline V gene has CDR1 LNHDA and CDR2 SQIVND (reference sequence). The junction had 14 bases not matched to a gene; V was cut back by 3 bases and J by 9 bases.

The chain employs TRBV9 and TRBJ1-2, with D possibly being TRBD1 (6 bases). Trimming stripped 0 bases from V and 0 bases from J, with 6 bases between. CDR3 size: 14 residues. Germline V CDR1 and CDR2: SGDLS, YYNGEE. In DNA form, the CDR3 reads TGTGCCAGCAGCGTAGGACAGGCTAACTATGGCTACACCTTC. Translated, it gives CASSVGQANYGYTF.

The rearrangement uses TRBV4-2 and TRBJ1-5, with a weak D call TRBD1 (6 bases). V lost 2 bases and J lost 4, with 15 bases in between. Germline-derived CDR1 and CDR2 are LGHNA and YNFKEQ. The CDR3 contains 16 residues. The CDR3 sequence is CASSQSNRVRNQPQHF. The CDR3 DNA sequence: TGTGCCAGCAGCCAAAGTAACAGGGTACGAAATCAGCCCCAGCATTTT.

The sample holds a few counts of this clone. The CDR3 sequence: CASSVGRAAGELFF. For the CDR3, the DNA is TGCGCCAGCAGTGTGGGCAGGGCTGCCGGGGAGCTGTTTTTT. The chain is built from TRBV10-1 and TRBJ2-2; maybe TRBD1 (5 bases). The CDR3 contains 14 residues. Germline CDR1 WNHNN, CDR2 SYGVQD (reference sequence). V dropped 4 bases and J dropped 6 bases, with 12 bases sitting between them.

The V and J genes are TRBV2 and TRBJ2-3; tentative D call: TRBD1 (5 bases). Germline V lookup: CDR1 SNHLY, CDR2 FYNNEI. Between the trimmed V and J ends, which lost 4 bases and 2 bases, there was a span of 10 bases. CDR3 length: 14 amino acids. The CDR3 nucleotides are TGTGCCAGCAGTGGTGACAGTTACACAGATACGCAGTATTTT. Its protein product is CASSGDSYTDTQYF.

This sequence joins TRBV5-8 and TRBJ2-1, with a tentative D call TRBD1 (6 bases). The CDR3 is made up of 17 amino acids. From germline, CDR1 is SGHTS and CDR2 YDEGEE. The V end was cut by 2 bases, the J end by 1 base, with 16 bases between. In DNA form, the CDR3 reads TGTGCCAGCAGCTTCTTTATCCTCCAGGGGTCCTACAATGAGCAGTTCTTC. Translation gives CASSFFILQGSYNEQFF.

This chain connects TRBV10-2 to TRBJ2-3; 13 nucleotides agree with TRBD2. The CDR3 sequence is 18 residues long. CDR1 is WSHSY and CDR2 is SAAADI in the germline V gene. The ends lost 5 bases at V and 8 bases at J; junction bases unmatched: 16. The CDR3 nucleotides are TGCGCCAGCAGTCCTCTCGGACTAGCGGGAGCAAAAGGGGGTACGCAGTATTTT. This encodes CASSPLGLAGAKGGTQYF.

This chain joins TRBV11-1 and TRBJ2-3, with 7 bases that match TRBD2. The junction had 9 bases not matched to a gene; V was cut back by 3 bases and J by 3 bases. CDR1 is SGHAT, CDR2 FQDESV, per germline (reference sequence). This CDR3 region has 16 residues. For the CDR3, the DNA is TGTGCCAGCAGCTTTTCTGCGGGAGTGAAAACAGATACGCAGTATTTT. The encoded protein is CASSFSAGVKTDTQYF.

The CDR3 sequence is CASYGLGSGGMSSYNEQFF. CDR3 bases: TGCGCCAGCTACGGTTTGGGTAGCGGGGGGATGAGCTCCTACAATGAGCAGTTCTTC. The chain has TRBV5-1 and TRBJ2-1; TRBD2 aligns across 10 bases. This CDR3 contains 19 residues. Germline loops: CDR1 SGHRS, CDR2 YFSETQ. Trimming removed 7 bases from V and 0 bases from J; junction bases left unmatched: 16.

CDR3 region: CAISDTGVLGNTIYF. CDR3 sequence (DNA): TGTGCCATCAGTGACACAGGGGTACTCGGAAACACCATATATTTT. V is TRBV10-3 and J is TRBJ1-3; TRBD1 matches 7 bases. CDR1 is ENHRY, CDR2 SYGVKD, per germline. The CDR3 length is 15 residues. Trimming at V came to 3 bases and at J to 4 bases, leaving 6 bases not matched to a gene.

The gene calls are TRBV7-2 and TRBJ1-3; perhaps TRBD1 as D (6 bases). The germline CDR1 and CDR2 sequences are SGHTA and FQGNSA. The V and J ends lost 5 bases and 2 bases respectively, with 13 bases between them. The CDR3 contains 15 residues. CDR3 amino acids: CASSPRTVAGNTIYF. The CDR3 coding sequence is TGTGCCAGCAGCCCAAGGACAGTAGCTGGAAACACCATATATTTT.

This clone occurred once. CDR3 DNA sequence: TGTGCCAGCAGAGGGGACAGGGTCGGGTCGCCCCAGCATTTT. Translation gives CASRGDRVGSPQHF. The chain couples TRBV2 to TRBJ1-5, with 9 bases that match TRBD1. V was pared by 6 bases and J by 9 bases, with 9 bases of the junction left unmatched. The CDR3 is 14 amino acids. Germline CDR1 is SNHLY and CDR2 is FYNNEI.

The V call is TRBV7-3, the J call TRBJ2-7; the match to TRBD2 covers 10 bases. V lost 1 base to trimming and J lost 5 bases; unmatched junction nucleotides: 5. The CDR3 consists of 15 residues. Germline lookup yields CDR1 SGHTA and CDR2 FQGTGA. The DNA for the CDR3 is TGTGCCAGCAGCTTAAGTCCTAGCGGGAGCAACGAGCAGTACTTC. Amino acid sequence: CASSLSPSGSNEQYF.

This chain joins TRBV29-1 and TRBJ2-7, with D maybe TRBD2 (6 bases). The V end was cut by 4 bases, the J end by 3 bases, with 13 bases between. Germline-derived CDR1 and CDR2 are SQVTM and ANQGSEA. This CDR3 spans 13 amino acids. The CDR3 loop is CSVAQAGNYEQYF. CDR3 bases: TGCAGCGTTGCTCAGGCGGGGAACTACGAGCAGTACTTC.

The J gene is TRBJ2-7, the V gene TRBV5-8; 8 bases are a match to TRBD1. V lost 9 bases to trimming and J lost 3 bases; unmatched junction nucleotides: 11. CDR1 is SGHTS and CDR2 is YDEGEE in the germline V gene. This CDR3 is built from 14 residues. CDR3 loop: CAIFDQGAYYEQYV. In nucleotides, the CDR3 is TGTGCCATTTTTGATCAGGGGGCATACTACGAGCAGTACGTC.

The chain links TRBV7-3 to TRBJ1-2; D not resolved. The CDR3 consists of 15 residues. In germline, CDR1 is SGHTA, CDR2 FQGTGA. V was clipped by 1 base and J by 8 bases, with 17 bases between them. The CDR3 spells CASSLKVRVHQGYTF. CDR3 sequence (DNA): TGTGCCAGCAGCTTAAAGGTGAGGGTCCACCAGGGCTACACCTTC.

The genes are TRBV5-5 and TRBJ2-3; TRBD2 agrees at 7 bases. CDR1 and CDR2 from the germline V gene are SGHKS and YYEKEE (reference sequence). This CDR3 has 15 amino acids. With V trimmed by 4 bases and J by 0 bases, 5 bases remained unmatched. Written as DNA, the CDR3 is TGTGCCAGCAGCCCGGTGACTAGCAGCACAGATACGCAGTATTTT. This gives the protein CASSPVTSSTDTQYF.